This T cell receptor beta chain was found in a study of cytomegalovirus exposure and HLA in healthy donors. Study outcomes and limitations: Follow-up analysis later connected one missense variant in DCLRE1C with trimming of TCR beta V- and J-genes. Among TCR beta chains, those listed as cytomegalovirus-associated numbered 164.

The CDR3 runs 14 residues. The V gene's germline CDR1 is SEHNR and CDR2 FQNEAQ (reference sequence). V was pared by 4 bases and J by 1 base, with 10 bases between. About this clone itself: The antigen remains unidentified.

PCR was performed using 60 Vbeta and 13 Jbeta primers. How the authors handled the data: In a later analysis, roughly 11 million of some 80 million unique beta chains occurred in at least two donors. The table came from immunoSEQ multiplex PCR; TCRdb's copy has only in-frame clones and leaves some out. From that table come the V and J calls and clone size; the DNA was used to work out D and trimming. The sample yields about 130,000 clones, over 75% seen once. These donors, healthy bone marrow donors, were studied. Material: PBMCs. The clonotype originates from a man aged 25-45 years in good health and CMV-seronegative. The chain has TRBV7-9 and TRBJ1-1; D unclear. CDR3: CASSSPTANTEAFF. DNA of the CDR3: TGTGCCAGCAGCTCCCCCACAGCGAACACTGAAGCTTTCTTT.